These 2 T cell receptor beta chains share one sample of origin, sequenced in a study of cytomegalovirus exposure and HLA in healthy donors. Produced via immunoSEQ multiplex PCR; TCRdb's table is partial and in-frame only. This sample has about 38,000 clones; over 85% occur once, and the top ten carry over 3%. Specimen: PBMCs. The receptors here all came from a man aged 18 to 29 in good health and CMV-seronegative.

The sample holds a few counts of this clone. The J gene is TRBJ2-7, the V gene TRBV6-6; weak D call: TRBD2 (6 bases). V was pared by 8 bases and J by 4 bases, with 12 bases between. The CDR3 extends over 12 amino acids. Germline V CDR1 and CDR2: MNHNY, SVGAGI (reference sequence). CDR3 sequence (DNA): TGTGCCAGCGGTGAGGCGGGGTACGAGCAGTACTTC. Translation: CASGEAGYEQYF.

The CDR3 is CASSERGSWGYTF. The CDR3 DNA sequence: TGTGCCAGCAGTGAAAGGGGCTCCTGGGGCTACACCTTC. V is TRBV6-1 and J is TRBJ1-2; D may be TRBD1 (5 bases). The germline V gene has CDR1 MNHNS and CDR2 SASEGT. There are 13 residues in the CDR3. V was clipped by 2 bases and J by 8 bases, with 12 bases between them.